In this sample, the clone carrying this T cell receptor (beta chain) turned up a few times. No antigen is known for it. The sample comes from a study of T cell responses to AZD1222 COVID-19 vaccine. Study context: Second-dose schedules of about 4 or about 12 weeks were combined.

Study outcomes and limitations: Donors in the cohort were predominantly white British and more often female, and clonal diversity was possibly underestimated. With two AZD1222 doses given, Spike-specific TCR breadth and depth both rose. Sampling that yielded the repertoires occurred only after the peak T cell response.

Data came from immunoSEQ multiplex PCR; TCRdb stores just in-frame clones and leaves some out. Here the sample spans roughly 110,000 clones, approximately 86% being singletons. The TCR sequence derives from an adult in good health. Here the sequenced sample was peripheral blood, taken on day 0 of AZD1222 vaccination.

In nucleotides, the CDR3 is TGCGCCAGCAGCCAAGGGTTCGGACTAGTCGACAAAGAGACCCAGTACTTC. Its protein is CASSQGFGLVDKETQYF. The J gene is TRBJ2-5, the V gene TRBV4-3; 7 bases line up with TRBD2. The CDR3 has 17 amino acids. CDR1 is LGHNA, CDR2 YSLEER, per germline. J gave up 3 bases and V 1 base, and 11 bases lay outside the gene matches.